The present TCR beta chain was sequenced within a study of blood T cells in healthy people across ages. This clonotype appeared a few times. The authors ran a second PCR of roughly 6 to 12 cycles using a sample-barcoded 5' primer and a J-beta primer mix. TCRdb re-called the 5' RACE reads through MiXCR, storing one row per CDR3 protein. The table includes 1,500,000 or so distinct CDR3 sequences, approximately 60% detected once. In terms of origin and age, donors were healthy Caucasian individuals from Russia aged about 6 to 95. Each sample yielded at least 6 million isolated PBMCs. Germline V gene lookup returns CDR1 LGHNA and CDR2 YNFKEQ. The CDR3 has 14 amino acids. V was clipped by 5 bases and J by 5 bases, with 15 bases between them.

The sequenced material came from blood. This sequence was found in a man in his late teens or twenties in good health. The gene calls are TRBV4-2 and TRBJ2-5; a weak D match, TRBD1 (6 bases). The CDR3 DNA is TGTGCCAGCAGCTTCCTGGGGGCGGAGGAGACCCAGTACTTC. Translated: CASSFLGAEETQYF.